This T cell receptor (beta chain) appears in the sequencing data of a study of blood T cell repertoires in COVID-19. As for the study in general: Both acute and convalescent COVID-19 samples were obtained from the United States, Italy and Spain. The cDNA or gDNA used as material had been derived from T cells, B-cell-depleted T cells, or PBMCs.

Trimming removed 1 base from V and 7 bases from J; junction bases left unmatched: 9. This CDR3 region has 15 residues. CDR1 and CDR2 (germline): GTSNPN, SVGIG (reference sequence). Libraries were prepared by immunoSEQ multiplex PCR; TCRdb keeps only in-frame clonotypes and omits some of them. The top ten hold roughly 13% of the sample, which has about 100,000 clones, more than 75% seen once. This receptor was taken from a human donor in a cohort sampled during active COVID-19. The source material was peripheral blood. The genes are TRBV30 and TRBJ1-2, with TRBD1 matching 10 bases. CDR3 in amino acids: CAWSARDRGTGGYTF. The DNA of the CDR3 is TGTGCCTGGAGTGCTAGGGACAGGGGAACCGGTGGCTACACCTTC.